The present entry profiles one T cell receptor (beta chain) with its context. The data belong to a study of T-cell reconstitution after alpha-beta-depleted transplantation in children. The authors prepared the TCRbeta library with unique molecular identifiers. TCRdb reprocessed the PCR reads via MiXCR and lists one record per CDR3 protein. This table has hundreds of thousands of distinct CDR3 sequences, less than 20% appearing once. The germline V and J ends were trimmed by 3 bases and 5 bases, with 15 bases remaining between them. The CDR3 runs to 15 residues. The V gene's germline CDR1 is SGHVS and CDR2 FNYEAQ.

The origin of this receptor is a male patient under 18 who had a stem cell transplant for acute lymphoblastic leukemia, so the T cells may come from the graft donor. Specimen: PBMCs, mostly from graft donor cells, collected 360 days after TCRalphabeta/CD19-depleted stem cell transplant. V gene TRBV7-6 combines with J gene TRBJ2-3, with D perhaps matching TRBD2 (7 bases). DNA of the CDR3: TGTGCCAGCAGCTTTCCGGGGGGCCAAGGAGATACGCAGTATTTT. Translated, it gives CASSFPGGQGDTQYF.